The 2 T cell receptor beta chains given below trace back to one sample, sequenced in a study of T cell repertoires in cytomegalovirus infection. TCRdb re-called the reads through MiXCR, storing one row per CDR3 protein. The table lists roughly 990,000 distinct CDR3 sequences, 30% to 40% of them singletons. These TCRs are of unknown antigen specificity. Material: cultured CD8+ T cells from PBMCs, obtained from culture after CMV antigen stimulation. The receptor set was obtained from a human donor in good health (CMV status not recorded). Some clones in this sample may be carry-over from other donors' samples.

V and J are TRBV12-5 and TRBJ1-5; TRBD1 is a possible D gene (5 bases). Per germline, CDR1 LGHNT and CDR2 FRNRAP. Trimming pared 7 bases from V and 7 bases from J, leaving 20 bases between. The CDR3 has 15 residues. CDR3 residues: CASASNSGFEQPQHF. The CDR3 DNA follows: TGTGCTAGTGCCTCGAATTCAGGGTTCGAGCAGCCCCAGCATTTT. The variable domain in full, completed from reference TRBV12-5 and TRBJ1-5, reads DARVTQTPRHKVTEMGQEVTMRCQPILGHNTVFWYRQTMMQGLELLAYFRNRAPLDDSGMPKDRFSAEMPDATLATLKIQPSEPRDSAVYFCASASNSGFEQPQHFGDGTRLSIL.

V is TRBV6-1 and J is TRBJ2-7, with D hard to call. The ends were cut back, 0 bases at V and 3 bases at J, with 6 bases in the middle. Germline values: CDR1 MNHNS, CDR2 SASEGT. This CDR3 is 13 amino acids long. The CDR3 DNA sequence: TGTGCCAGCAGTGAAGCCCGATTCTACGAGCAGTACTTC. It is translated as CASSEARFYEQYF.